The clone carrying this T cell receptor beta chain was detected many times. Germline CDR1 is MGHRA and CDR2 is YSYEKL. The CDR3 consists of 14 residues. Trimming took off 1 base at V and 8 bases at J, with 9 bases between the two ends. The data were taken from a study of early T cells in non-severe SARS-CoV-2 infection. TCRdb analysed the 5' RACE reads with MiXCR anew, one entry per CDR3 protein. The sample includes roughly 53,000 distinct CDR3 sequences, around 9.3% of them seen just once. This sequence joins TRBV4-1 and TRBJ1-6, with D maybe TRBD1 (5 bases). Sequences were obtained from whole blood. This receptor was identified in an adult who was a healthcare worker with PCR-confirmed SARS-CoV-2 infection or an uninfected control (not recorded which). The DNA of the CDR3 is TGCGCCAGCAGCCAAGGCCAGGGCCATTCACCCCTCCACTTT. Amino acid sequence: CASSQGQGHSPLHF.